Listed below are T cell receptor beta chains from one sample, sequenced in a study of cytomegalovirus exposure and HLA in healthy donors. Libraries were prepared by immunoSEQ multiplex PCR; TCRdb keeps only in-frame clonotypes and omits some of them. The sample includes approximately 150,000 clones, roughly 80% seen only once; the top ten take under 5%. The sequenced sample was PBMCs. The receptor source for this set is a man younger than 30 in good health and CMV-seronegative. Both conserved end residues are part of each CDR3. The D gene is left open where the match is weak.

v_call	d_call	j_call	cdr3_nt	cdr3_aa
TRBV18	TRBD2	TRBJ2-1	TGTGCCAGCTCAGGGGAGGCTAGCGGGGGAAATGAGCAGTTCTTC	CASSGEASGGNEQFF
TRBV7-2	TRBD1	TRBJ2-6	TGTGCCAGCAGCAAGACAGGGGGGTCCTCTGGGGCCAACGTCCTGACTTTC	CASSKTGGSSGANVLTF
TRBV2	TRBD1	TRBJ2-1	TGTGCCAGCAACCGAGACAGGGGTGTCCACAATGAGCAGTTCTTC	CASNRDRGVHNEQFF
TRBV30	.	TRBJ2-7	TGTGCCTTTAAGGGGGTCGCCCCCTACGAGCAGTACTTC	CAFKGVAPYEQYF
TRBV5-5	TRBD1	TRBJ2-3	TGTGCCAGCAACATGGGACAGGAAGATACGCAGTATTTT	CASNMGQEDTQYF
TRBV5-1	.	TRBJ2-1	TGCGCCAGCAGCTCCTACGGTGGACTTTTACTACAGTTCTTC	CASSSYGGLLLQFF
TRBV28	TRBD1	TRBJ1-2	TGTGCCAGCAGACGAGGACAGGCCGAGAGTTATGGCTACACCTTC	CASRRGQAESYGYTF
TRBV27	TRBD1	TRBJ1-2	TGTGCCAGCAGTCCGGAAGACAGGGCTAACTATGGCTACACCTTC	CASSPEDRANYGYTF
TRBV6-5	TRBD1	TRBJ1-2	TGTGCCAGCAGCCTCACAGGGGGCGGCCTCTATGGCTACACCTTC	CASSLTGGGLYGYTF
TRBV4-1	TRBD1	TRBJ2-7	TGCGCCAGCAGCCGTTCCGGGACAGAGTACGAGCAGTACTTC	CASSRSGTEYEQYF
TRBV18	.	TRBJ2-3	TGTGCCAGCTCACCCAGGGGAAGTAGCACAGATACGCAGTATTTT	CASSPRGSSTDTQYF